These T cell receptor beta chains were read from a single sample in a study of CD8 T cells in ankylosing spondylitis. Using its own MiXCR run on the 5' RACE reads, TCRdb lists one record per CDR3 protein. The sample lists more than 95,000 distinct CDR3 sequences, roughly 8.3% occurring once. Sequencing was done on a sample of blood, either unsorted or a sorted T cell fraction (not recorded which). Source of these receptors: a male donor with ankylosing spondylitis or in good health (not recorded which). Both conserved end residues are part of each CDR3. Fields, in order: clone size, V gene, J gene, D gene, CDR3 DNA, CDR3 protein. D genes are given only for firm matches. A clone size is listed for some rows: how often the clone was seen (once, few, many), or a class if it is expanded.

abundance: many; v_gene: TRBV24-1; j_gene: TRBJ2-2; d_gene: TRBD1; CDR3nt: TGTGCCACCAGTGATCCACGGGACAGCACCGGGGAGCTGTTTTTT; CDR3aa: CATSDPRDSTGELFF
abundance: many; v_gene: TRBV7-6; j_gene: TRBJ2-5; d_gene: -; CDR3nt: TGTGCCAGCACCTCCTATGGGGGGGCCCAAGAGACCCAGTACTTC; CDR3aa: CASTSYGGAQETQYF
abundance: many; v_gene: TRBV20-1; j_gene: TRBJ2-1; d_gene: TRBD1; CDR3nt: TGCAGTGCTAGGGGGGGACAGGGGGCCATTGAGCAGTTCTTC; CDR3aa: CSARGGQGAIEQFF
abundance: -; v_gene: TRBV7-9; j_gene: TRBJ1-1; d_gene: -; CDR3nt: TGTGCCAGCAGCTTAAAGCAGGGGACTTTGAACACTGAAGCTTTCTTT; CDR3aa: CASSLKQGTLNTEAFF
abundance: many; v_gene: TRBV6-1; j_gene: TRBJ2-2; d_gene: -; CDR3nt: TGTGCCAGCAGCCTGGGACCGGGGGGGGAGCTGTTTTTT; CDR3aa: CASSLGPGGELFF
abundance: many; v_gene: TRBV7-9; j_gene: TRBJ1-5; d_gene: -; CDR3nt: TGTGCCAGCAGCTTGATCGGGGCAGACAATCAGCCCCAGCATTTT; CDR3aa: CASSLIGADNQPQHF
abundance: many; v_gene: TRBV29-1; j_gene: TRBJ2-7; d_gene: -; CDR3nt: TGCAGCGTTGAAGGGTATCCAGATACGTACGAGCAGTACTTC; CDR3aa: CSVEGYPDTYEQYF
abundance: -; v_gene: TRBV18; j_gene: TRBJ1-1; d_gene: -; CDR3nt: TGTGCCAGCTCACCTGGTATCGGGGCTGAAGCTTTCTTT; CDR3aa: CASSPGIGAEAFF
abundance: many; v_gene: TRBV5-1; j_gene: TRBJ2-1; d_gene: -; CDR3nt: TGCGCCAGCACCTCCGCCGGGTTTAATGAGCAGTTCTTC; CDR3aa: CASTSAGFNEQFF
abundance: many; v_gene: TRBV12-3/TRBV12-4; j_gene: TRBJ1-1; d_gene: TRBD1; CDR3nt: TGTGCCTCCAATTTTGTGACAGGGCTCTTCATGAACACTGAAGCTTTCTTT; CDR3aa: CASNFVTGLFMNTEAFF
abundance: many; v_gene: TRBV6-2/TRBV6-3; j_gene: TRBJ2-5; d_gene: -; CDR3nt: TGTGCCAGCAGTTACGGGCCAGGGGAGAAACAAGAGACCCAGTACTTC; CDR3aa: CASSYGPGEKQETQYF
abundance: many; v_gene: TRBV11-1; j_gene: TRBJ1-1; d_gene: TRBD1; CDR3nt: TGTGCCAGCAGCTTTTCAGGGGGCTTGACTGAAGCTTTCTTT; CDR3aa: CASSFSGGLTEAFF
abundance: few; v_gene: TRBV7-2; j_gene: TRBJ2-7; d_gene: -; CDR3nt: TGTGCCAGCAGCTTAGGGGAGGTTAAGGCCCACGAGCAGTACTTC; CDR3aa: CASSLGEVKAHEQYF
abundance: many; v_gene: TRBV18; j_gene: TRBJ1-1; d_gene: -; CDR3nt: TGTGCCAGCTCACCCGGGGGCCCGAACACTGAAGCTTTCTTT; CDR3aa: CASSPGGPNTEAFF
abundance: many; v_gene: TRBV20-1; j_gene: TRBJ1-4; d_gene: -; CDR3nt: TGCAGTGCTAGACTCAGGGAGGCCCGTAATGAAAAACTGTTTTTT; CDR3aa: CSARLREARNEKLFF
abundance: -; v_gene: TRBV5-6; j_gene: TRBJ2-7; d_gene: TRBD2; CDR3nt: TGTGCCAGCAGCATCGGACTAGCGCCCTACGAGCAGTACTTC; CDR3aa: CASSIGLAPYEQYF
abundance: -; v_gene: TRBV5-1; j_gene: TRBJ2-4; d_gene: TRBD2; CDR3nt: TGCGCCAGCAGCTTAAAGCGGCTAGCGGGACCTCTTGACAAAAACATTCAGTACTTC; CDR3aa: CASSLKRLAGPLDKNIQYF
abundance: many; v_gene: TRBV19; j_gene: TRBJ1-5; d_gene: TRBD1; CDR3nt: TGTGCCAGTAGGCAAACAGGGGGCGGTCAGCCCCAGCATTTT; CDR3aa: CASRQTGGGQPQHF
abundance: -; v_gene: TRBV30; j_gene: TRBJ1-2; d_gene: TRBD1; CDR3nt: TGTGCCTGGAGGGCCGGGACAGTAGACTATGGCTACACCTTC; CDR3aa: CAWRAGTVDYGYTF
abundance: many; v_gene: TRBV9; j_gene: TRBJ2-2; d_gene: -; CDR3nt: TGTGCCAGCAGCGTAGCGAAGTACACCGGGGAGCTGTTTTTT; CDR3aa: CASSVAKYTGELFF
abundance: many; v_gene: TRBV6-2/TRBV6-3; j_gene: TRBJ2-3; d_gene: -; CDR3nt: TGTGCCAGCAGACAGGGTGGCACAGATACGCAGTATTTT; CDR3aa: CASRQGGTDTQYF
abundance: many; v_gene: TRBV5-1; j_gene: TRBJ1-3; d_gene: -; CDR3nt: TGCGCCAGCAGCTTGGAAGCGAATGGAAACACCATATATTTT; CDR3aa: CASSLEANGNTIYF
abundance: -; v_gene: TRBV5-1; j_gene: TRBJ1-1; d_gene: -; CDR3nt: TGCGCCAGCAGGTTGAGAGGGTCTGAAGCTTTCTTT; CDR3aa: CASRLRGSEAFF
abundance: few; v_gene: TRBV20-1; j_gene: TRBJ2-3; d_gene: TRBD2; CDR3nt: TGCAGTGCTAGCGGCGGGGGGGCGGGGACAGATACGCAGTATTTT; CDR3aa: CSASGGGAGTDTQYF
abundance: once; v_gene: TRBV20-1; j_gene: TRBJ2-2; d_gene: -; CDR3nt: TGCAGTGCTAGAGATCTAAGTGGGAACACCGGGGAGCTGTTTTTT; CDR3aa: CSARDLSGNTGELFF
abundance: many; v_gene: TRBV20-1; j_gene: TRBJ2-7; d_gene: -; CDR3nt: TGCAGTGCTAGTCGTAGATCATACGAGCAGTACTTC; CDR3aa: CSASRRSYEQYF
abundance: many; v_gene: TRBV29-1; j_gene: TRBJ2-7; d_gene: -; CDR3nt: TGCAGCGTTGGGTCGGGGATCGAGCAGTACTTC; CDR3aa: CSVGSGIEQYF
abundance: -; v_gene: TRBV23-1; j_gene: TRBJ1-2; d_gene: TRBD1; CDR3nt: TGCGCCAGCAGTCGACCGACAGGGGAGCGTAACTATGGCTACACCTTC; CDR3aa: CASSRPTGERNYGYTF
abundance: many; v_gene: TRBV5-5; j_gene: TRBJ1-2; d_gene: TRBD1; CDR3nt: TGTGCCAGCAGCTTGGGGACAGGGGGATATGGCTACACCTTC; CDR3aa: CASSLGTGGYGYTF
abundance: once; v_gene: TRBV20-1; j_gene: TRBJ1-5; d_gene: TRBD1; CDR3nt: TGCAGTGCTAGGGGGACAGGGATTATGGGGAATCAGCCCCAGCATTTT; CDR3aa: CSARGTGIMGNQPQHF
abundance: many; v_gene: TRBV4-3; j_gene: TRBJ1-4; d_gene: -; CDR3nt: TGCGCCAGCAGCCAAGATGGACTTCAGGGTGAAAAACTGTTTTTT; CDR3aa: CASSQDGLQGEKLFF
abundance: many; v_gene: TRBV2; j_gene: TRBJ2-2; d_gene: -; CDR3nt: TGTGCCAGCAGTGAGGGCGGGGAGCTGTTTTTT; CDR3aa: CASSEGGELFF
abundance: many; v_gene: TRBV3-1; j_gene: TRBJ2-1; d_gene: TRBD2; CDR3nt: TGTGCCAGCAGCCAAGACTTTGAGCGGGAGTACAATGAGCAGTTCTTC; CDR3aa: CASSQDFEREYNEQFF
abundance: few; v_gene: TRBV5-6; j_gene: TRBJ1-2; d_gene: -; CDR3nt: TGTGCCAGCAGCTTGGGGACGAGGGGAGAAAACTATGGCTACACCTTC; CDR3aa: CASSLGTRGENYGYTF
abundance: many; v_gene: TRBV29-1; j_gene: TRBJ2-7; d_gene: TRBD2; CDR3nt: TGCAGCGTGTCTAGGACTAGTGTAAGCTCCTACGAGCAGTACTTC; CDR3aa: CSVSRTSVSSYEQYF
abundance: many; v_gene: TRBV5-1; j_gene: TRBJ2-1; d_gene: -; CDR3nt: TGCGCCAGCAGCCCCATGGGGGGTCAGGAGCAGTTCTTC; CDR3aa: CASSPMGGQEQFF
abundance: many; v_gene: TRBV20-1; j_gene: TRBJ2-1; d_gene: TRBD2; CDR3nt: TGCAGTGCTAGACCCGGGACTAGCGGCTACAATGAGCAGTTCTTC; CDR3aa: CSARPGTSGYNEQFF
abundance: many; v_gene: TRBV4-3; j_gene: TRBJ1-2; d_gene: -; CDR3nt: TGCGCCAGCACCTACCAGGGAGCTCGCGGCTACACCTTC; CDR3aa: CASTYQGARGYTF
abundance: many; v_gene: TRBV12-3/TRBV12-4; j_gene: TRBJ2-2; d_gene: -; CDR3nt: TGTGCCAGCAGTTTAAGGACAGACACCGGGGAGCTGTTTTTT; CDR3aa: CASSLRTDTGELFF
abundance: many; v_gene: TRBV20-1; j_gene: TRBJ2-1; d_gene: -; CDR3nt: TGCAGTGCATTCTGGAGCTCCTACAATGAGCAGTTCTTC; CDR3aa: CSAFWSSYNEQFF
abundance: many; v_gene: TRBV4-2; j_gene: TRBJ1-6; d_gene: -; CDR3nt: TGTGCCAGCAGCCACACAGGGTCCCGACAGAATTCACCCCTCCACTTT; CDR3aa: CASSHTGSRQNSPLHF